The present T cell receptor (beta chain) was sequenced within a study of spatial heterogeneity in lung cancer. TCRdb re-analysed the 5' RACE reads in MiXCR, keeping a single row per CDR3 protein. The data contain tens of thousands of distinct CDR3 sequences, 4.5% to 6% of them singletons. The sample's time point: sample taken at primary tumor resection. Whole RNA came from tumor, nontumor lung or frozen PBMC and was sequenced without being sorted. As concerns this clonotype: Its target is not known.

Study results and limitations: Ubiquitous, expanded tumor-derived TCRs were more frequently observed in blood at resection than at follow-up.

Trimming took 5 bases from V and 0 from J, leaving 11 bases between them. Germline V lookup: CDR1 SGHVS, CDR2 FQNEAQ. The CDR3 contains 14 residues. The chain recombines TRBV7-8 with TRBJ2-7; D unresolved. The source was PBMCs, collected at surgery. This clonotype was obtained from a male donor with early-stage non-small cell lung cancer. CDR3 sequence reads: CASSLQKLSYEQYF. The CDR3 DNA reads TGTGCCAGCAGCCTCCAAAAGCTCTCCTACGAGCAGTACTTC.